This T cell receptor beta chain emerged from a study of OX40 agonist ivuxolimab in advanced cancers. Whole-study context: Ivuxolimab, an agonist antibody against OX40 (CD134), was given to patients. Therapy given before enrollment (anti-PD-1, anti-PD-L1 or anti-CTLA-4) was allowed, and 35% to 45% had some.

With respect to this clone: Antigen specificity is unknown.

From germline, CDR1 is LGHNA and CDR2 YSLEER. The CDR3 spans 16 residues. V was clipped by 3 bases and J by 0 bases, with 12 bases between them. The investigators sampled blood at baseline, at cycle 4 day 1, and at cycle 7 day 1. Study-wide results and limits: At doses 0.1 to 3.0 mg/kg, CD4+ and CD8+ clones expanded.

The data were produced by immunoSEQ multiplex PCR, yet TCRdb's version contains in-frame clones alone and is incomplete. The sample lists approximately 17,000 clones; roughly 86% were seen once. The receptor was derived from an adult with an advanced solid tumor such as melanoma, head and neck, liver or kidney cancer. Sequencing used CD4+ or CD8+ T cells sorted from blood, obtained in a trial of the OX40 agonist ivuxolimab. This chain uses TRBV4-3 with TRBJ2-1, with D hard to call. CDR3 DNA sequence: TGCGCCAGCAGCCAGGGTCAGTTGAGCTCCTACAATGAGCAGTTCTTC. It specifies CASSQGQLSSYNEQFF.